This T cell receptor beta chain emerged from a study of tumor T cells in aggressive B-cell lymphoma. Trimming shortened V by 1 base and J by 1 base, and 7 bases separated the two germline ends. CDR1 is KGHSH and CDR2 is LQKENI in the germline V gene. The CDR3 runs 14 residues. Here immunoSEQ multiplex PCR was the method, and the copy in TCRdb shows in-frame clones only, minus some. The sample lists a few thousand clones, 85% to 90% occurring once. The receptor's source is an adult with diffuse large B cell lymphoma. The sample consisted of tumor tissue. The J gene is TRBJ1-1, the V gene TRBV18, with D uncertain. This CDR3 reads CASSPLSSNTEAFF. As DNA, the CDR3 is TGTGCCAGCTCACCACTCTCGTCGAACACTGAAGCTTTCTTT.